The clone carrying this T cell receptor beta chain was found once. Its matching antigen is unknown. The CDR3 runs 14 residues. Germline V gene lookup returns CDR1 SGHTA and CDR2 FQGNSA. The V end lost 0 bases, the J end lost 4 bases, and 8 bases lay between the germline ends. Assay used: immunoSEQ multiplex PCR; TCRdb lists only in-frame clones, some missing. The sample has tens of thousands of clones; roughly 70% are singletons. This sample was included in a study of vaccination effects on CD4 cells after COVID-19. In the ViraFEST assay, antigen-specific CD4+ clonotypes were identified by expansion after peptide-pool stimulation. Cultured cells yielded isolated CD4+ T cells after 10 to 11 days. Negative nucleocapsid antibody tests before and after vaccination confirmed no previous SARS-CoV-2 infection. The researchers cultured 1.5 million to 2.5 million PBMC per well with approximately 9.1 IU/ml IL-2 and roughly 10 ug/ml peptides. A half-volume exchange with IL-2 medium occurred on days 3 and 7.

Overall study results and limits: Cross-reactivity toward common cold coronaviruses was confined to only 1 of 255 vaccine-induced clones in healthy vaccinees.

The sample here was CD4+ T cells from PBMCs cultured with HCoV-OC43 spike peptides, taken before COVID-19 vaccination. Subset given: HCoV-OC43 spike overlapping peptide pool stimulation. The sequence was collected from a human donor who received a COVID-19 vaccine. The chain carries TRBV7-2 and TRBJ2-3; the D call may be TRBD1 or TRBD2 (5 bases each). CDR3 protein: CASSLAWGPDTQYF. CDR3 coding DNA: TGTGCCAGCAGCTTAGCCTGGGGACCAGATACGCAGTATTTT.